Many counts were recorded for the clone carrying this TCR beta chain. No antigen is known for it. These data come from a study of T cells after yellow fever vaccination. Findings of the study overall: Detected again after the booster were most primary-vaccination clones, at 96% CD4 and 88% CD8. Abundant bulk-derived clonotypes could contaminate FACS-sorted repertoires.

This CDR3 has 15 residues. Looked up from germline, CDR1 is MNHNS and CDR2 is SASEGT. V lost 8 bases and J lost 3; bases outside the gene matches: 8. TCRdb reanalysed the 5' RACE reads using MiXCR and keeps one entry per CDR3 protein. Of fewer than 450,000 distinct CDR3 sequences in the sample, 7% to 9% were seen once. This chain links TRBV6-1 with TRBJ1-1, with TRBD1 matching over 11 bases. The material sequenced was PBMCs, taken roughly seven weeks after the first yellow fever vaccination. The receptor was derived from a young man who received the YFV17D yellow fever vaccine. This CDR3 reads CASSGQGAGDTEAFF. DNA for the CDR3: TGTGCCAGCTCAGGACAGGGGGCAGGTGACACTGAAGCTTTCTTT.